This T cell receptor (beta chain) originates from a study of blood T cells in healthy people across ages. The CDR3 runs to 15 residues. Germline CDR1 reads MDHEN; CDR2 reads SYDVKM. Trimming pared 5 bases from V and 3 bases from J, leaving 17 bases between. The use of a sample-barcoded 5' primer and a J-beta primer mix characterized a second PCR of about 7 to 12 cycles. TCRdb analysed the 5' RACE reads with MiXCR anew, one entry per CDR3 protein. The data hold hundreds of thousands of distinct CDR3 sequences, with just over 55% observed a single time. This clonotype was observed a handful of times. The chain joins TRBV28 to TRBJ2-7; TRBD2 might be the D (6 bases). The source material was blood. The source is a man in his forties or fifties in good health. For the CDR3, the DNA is TGTGCCAGCAGTCAGGGACGGAGGGGTCTCTACGAGCAGTACTTC. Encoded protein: CASSQGRRGLYEQYF.